This paragraph reports one TCR beta chain. Its antigen is unidentified. This record belongs to a study of T cell repertoires in cytomegalovirus infection. The wider study: CMV infection together with matching HLA type was indicated by public TCR beta signatures. General observations from the study: The response measured ex vivo was dominated by TCR beta clonotypes (HLA-C-restricted and CMV-specific). Frequencies of public TCR beta families were cumulated, and this identified carriers of CMV plus the relevant HLA.

MiXCR, run by TCRdb on the reads, gives a single entry per CDR3 protein. Among about 150,000 distinct CDR3 sequences listed, around a quarter were seen once. Sequencing was performed on PBMCs. The clonotype originates from a human donor in good health (CMV status not recorded). Some clones in this sample may be carry-over from other donors' samples.

The CDR3 loop is CSAREWETQYF. The CDR3 DNA reads TGCAGTGCTAGAGAATGGGAGACCCAGTACTTC. The chain joins TRBV20-1 to TRBJ2-5, with D hard to call. Germline V gene lookup returns CDR1 DFQATT and CDR2 SNEGSKA (reference sequence). There are 11 residues in the CDR3. The V end lost 0 bases, the J end lost 5 bases, and 4 bases lay between the germline ends.